These 28 T cell receptor beta chains were sequenced from one sample in a study of blood T cells in healthy people across ages. Sample-barcoded 5' priming and a J-beta primer mix drove a second PCR of about 6 to 12 cycles. In TCRdb, the 5' RACE reads were re-called with MiXCR into one record per CDR3 protein. This table has about 780,000 distinct CDR3 sequences, roughly 46% appearing once. Sequenced input: blood. Receptors originate from a man aged 80 or over in good health.

This chain links TRBV11-2 with TRBJ2-1, with D tentatively TRBD1 or TRBD2 (5 bases each). V was pared by 4 bases and J by 0 bases, with 16 bases between. The CDR3 runs to 17 residues. Germline V gene lookup returns CDR1 SGHAT and CDR2 FQNNGV. This chain's CDR3 is CASSSRVLGSSYNEQFF. The CDR3, as DNA: TGTGCCAGCAGCTCCAGGGTGCTAGGGAGCTCCTACAATGAGCAGTTCTTC.

This clonotype showed up just once. The rearrangement joins TRBV11-3 to TRBJ2-7; the match to TRBD1 covers 8 bases. This CDR3 has 14 amino acids. Looked up from germline, CDR1 is SGHNT and CDR2 is YENEEA. V was clipped by 5 bases and J by 5 bases; unmatched bases: 8. CDR3: CASSPETGAHEQYF. The CDR3 region has the DNA TGTGCCAGCAGCCCCGAGACAGGGGCCCACGAGCAGTACTTC.

This clonotype was found a few times. The chain combines TRBV7-9 with TRBJ2-5, with 11 bases lining up with TRBD2. Per the germline V gene, CDR1 is SEHNR and CDR2 is FQNEAQ (reference sequence). The CDR3 spans 18 residues. Trimming took 5 bases from V and 0 from J; bases not matched to a gene: 11. CDR3 nucleotides: TGTGCCAGCAGCCCAAGGACTAGCGGGTATAGGTACCAAGAGACCCAGTACTTC. Translation: CASSPRTSGYRYQETQYF.

This clonotype occurred a few times. The chain joins TRBV20-1 to TRBJ2-3; 12 bases align to TRBD2. Germline CDR1 is DFQATT and CDR2 is SNEGSKA (reference sequence). Trimming cost V 1 base and J 5 bases; bases outside gene matches: 7. The CDR3 sequence is 16 residues long. For the CDR3, the DNA is TGCAGTGCTAGAGGTAGACTAGCGGGAGTCATAGATACGCAGTATTTT. Its translation: CSARGRLAGVIDTQYF.

The sample holds one count of this clonotype. CDR3 DNA: TGCAGTGCACTTACCCGGGCACAAGAGACCCAGTTCTTC. Its translation is CSALTRAQETQFF. V and J are TRBV20-1 and TRBJ2-1; no clear D gene. Trimming cost V 6 bases and J 13 bases, with 22 bases left between them. This CDR3 region has 13 residues. The germline gives CDR1 DFQATT, CDR2 SNEGSKA (reference sequence).

There are a few counts of this clonotype. The CDR3 reads CASSLAEGSGRYSPLHF. CDR3 in DNA: TGTGCCAGCAGCTTAGCGGAGGGGTCCGGTCGTTATTCACCCCTCCACTTT. This rearrangement joins TRBV7-8 to TRBJ1-6; D might be TRBD1 (5 bases). Trimming cost V 0 bases and J 8 bases, with 17 bases left between them. This CDR3 has 17 amino acids. The V gene's germline CDR1 is SGHVS and CDR2 FQNEAQ.

This clonotype turned up a few times. The chain links TRBV29-1 to TRBJ1-5; 7 nucleotides match TRBD1. Trimming cost V 4 bases and J 5 bases; bases outside gene matches: 5. The CDR3 covers 13 residues. Per germline, CDR1 SQVTM and CDR2 ANQGSEA. CDR3 sequence (DNA): TGCAGCGTTGCCAGGGGGACGGATCAGCCCCAGCATTTT. Translating gives CSVARGTDQPQHF.

This clonotype was picked up many times. A read error may be the cause here, since a much bigger clone is one base away. V is TRBV7-2 and J is TRBJ2-1; TRBD2 matches at 7 bases. Germline V gene sequence: CDR1 SGHTA, CDR2 FQGNSA. The CDR3 consists of 14 residues. The J segment lost 15 bases and the V segment lost 5 bases, leaving 16 bases of the junction unmatched. The CDR3 coding sequence is TGTGCCAGCAGCGTAGAGCGGGACGCGGGAGTGCTGTTCTTC. As protein: CASSVERDAGVLFF.

This clonotype was detected a few times. The chain recombines TRBV9 with TRBJ2-1; TRBD1 is a possible D gene (6 bases). Deletions cut 0 bases from V and 6 bases from J, with 19 bases between. This CDR3 has 17 residues. CDR1 is SGDLS and CDR2 is YYNGEE in the germline V gene. In DNA form, the CDR3 reads TGTGCCAGCAGCGTAGAAGTCACAGGGCTGGTTACCAATGAGCAGTTCTTC. It encodes CASSVEVTGLVTNEQFF. Filled out from reference TRBV9 and TRBJ2-1, the complete variable domain reads DSGVTQTPKHLITATGQRVTLRCSPRSGDLSVYWYQQSLDQGLQFLIQYYNGEERAKGNILERFSAQQFPDLHSELNLSSLELGDSALYFCASSVEVTGLVTNEQFFGPGTRLTVL.

The rearrangement joins TRBV3-1 to TRBJ1-3, with D possibly matching TRBD1 (5 bases). Trimming removed 2 bases from V and 7 bases from J, with 12 bases in between. Germline CDR1 reads LGHDT; CDR2 reads YNNKEL (reference sequence). The CDR3 is made up of 14 amino acids. The CDR3 region is CASSQWTGGNTIYF. In DNA, the CDR3 is TGTGCCAGCAGCCAATGGACCGGGGGGAACACCATATATTTT.

V and J are TRBV7-9 and TRBJ2-2, with TRBD1 as a possible D gene (6 bases). The CDR3 sequence is 16 residues long. V was clipped by 3 bases and J by 4 bases, with 15 bases between them. Germline V gene data show CDR1 as SEHNR and CDR2 as FQNEAQ (reference sequence). The chain's CDR3 is CASSFSTGTSTGELFF. CDR3 nucleotides: TGTGCCAGCAGCTTTTCAACAGGGACGAGCACCGGGGAGCTGTTTTTT.

V and J are TRBV4-1 and TRBJ1-5; 8 nucleotides match TRBD1. Germline V gene sequence: CDR1 MGHRA, CDR2 YSYEKL. The CDR3 contains 15 residues. Germline trimming cut 2 bases from V and 7 bases from J; bases unmatched to any gene: 7. CDR3 loop: CASSQRPDRGQPQHF. In nucleotides, the CDR3 is TGCGCCAGCAGCCAAAGGCCAGACAGGGGCCAGCCCCAGCATTTT.

This clonotype has a handful of counts. V usage is TRBV7-3 and J usage is TRBJ1-2; the D gene is possibly TRBD1 (5 bases). The CDR3 loop spans 13 amino acids. Trimming took 5 bases from V and 10 from J, leaving 17 bases between them. Germline values: CDR1 SGHTA, CDR2 FQGTGA. CDR3 sequence (DNA): TGTGCCAGCAGCCCTAACAGCGGGGGACCCTACACCTTC. Its protein is CASSPNSGGPYTF.

For this clonotype: One junction end does not reproduce the germline sequence, and a read error may be involved. This chain connects TRBV4-3 to TRBJ2-3; perhaps D is TRBD1 or TRBD2 (5 bases each). Germline lookup yields CDR1 LGHNA and CDR2 YSLEER. The length of the CDR3 is 15 residues. The CDR3 reads CDSSQAGTRTDTQYF. CDR3 sequence (DNA): TGCGACAGCAGCCAGGCCGGGACCCGCACAGATACGCAGTATTTT.

This clonotype was seen more than once but under ten times. The CDR3 loop reads CASKATRNTDTQYF. CDR3 DNA sequence: TGTGCCAGCAAGGCCACCCGGAACACAGATACGCAGTATTTT. V and J are TRBV6-5 and TRBJ2-3; no definite D call. This CDR3 contains 14 residues. Germline lookup yields CDR1 MNHEY and CDR2 SVGAGI. The V end was cut by 7 bases, the J end by 2 bases, with 13 bases between.

The chain is built from TRBV11-2 and TRBJ1-1; no definite D call. Germline V gene data show CDR1 as SGHAT and CDR2 as FQNNGV. V lost 2 bases and J lost 0, with 25 bases in between. The CDR3 has 20 residues. In DNA, the CDR3 is TGTGCCAGCAGCTTACTCCTTTTCGGGCTGGGAGCCCCGATGAACACTGAAGCTTTCTTT. Its translation is CASSLLLFGLGAPMNTEAFF. The full variable domain, with the rest looked up from reference TRBV11-2 and TRBJ1-1, is EAGVAQSPRYKIIEKRQSVAFWCNPISGHATLYWYQQILGQGPKLLIQFQNNGVVDDSQLPKDRFSAERLKGVDSTLKIQPAKLEDSAVYLCASSLLLFGLGAPMNTEAFFGQGTRLTVV.

The rearrangement links TRBV7-2 to TRBJ2-5; D gene uncertain. Trimming took 2 bases from V and 5 from J, leaving 9 bases between them. Germline V gene data show CDR1 as SGHTA and CDR2 as FQGNSA. The length of the CDR3 is 13 residues. The CDR3 DNA follows: TGTGCCAGCAGCTTACCCACGTCCGAGACCCAGTACTTC. Amino acid sequence: CASSLPTSETQYF.

The chain couples TRBV28 to TRBJ1-5; D may be TRBD1 (5 bases). The CDR3 loop spans 13 amino acids. Germline assignment: CDR1 MDHEN and CDR2 SYDVKM. V lost 5 bases to trimming and J lost 3 bases, with 8 bases between them. The CDR3 protein is CASSGANNQPQHF. Written as DNA, the CDR3 is TGTGCCAGCAGTGGGGCGAACAATCAGCCCCAGCATTTT.

This clonotype was counted a few times. The chain is built from TRBV20-1 and TRBJ2-7; TRBD2 matches 7 bases. The CDR3 runs to 15 residues. Germline CDR1 reads DFQATT; CDR2 reads SNEGSKA (reference sequence). After removal of 5 bases from V and 4 bases from J, the junction contained 14 bases not matched to a gene. CDR3 in amino acids: CSAPFGAGVTYEQYF. CDR3 bases: TGCAGTGCTCCTTTCGGGGCGGGAGTAACGTACGAGCAGTACTTC.

The chain combines TRBV28 with TRBJ1-1; D is undetermined. Germline assignment: CDR1 MDHEN and CDR2 SYDVKM. V was pared by 3 bases and J by 0 bases, with 11 bases between. This CDR3 spans 15 amino acids. The DNA of the CDR3 is TGTGCCAGCAGTTTGCCCCAAAGCATGAACACTGAAGCTTTCTTT. Translated, it gives CASSLPQSMNTEAFF.

The chain joins TRBV29-1 to TRBJ1-3, with D possibly TRBD1 on 6 matching bases. In germline, CDR1 is SQVTM, CDR2 ANQGSEA. V was cut by 4 bases and J by 3 bases, with 13 bases left in between. The CDR3 has 14 residues. The CDR3 DNA reads TGCAGCGTTGTAAACACAGGGCATGGAAACACCATATATTTT. Protein sequence: CSVVNTGHGNTIYF. The variable domain in full, completed from reference TRBV29-1 and TRBJ1-3, reads SAVISQKPSRDICQRGTSLTIQCQVDSQVTMMFWYRQQPGQSLTLIATANQGSEATYESGFVIDKFPISRPNLTFSTLTVSNMSPEDSSIYLCSVVNTGHGNTIYFGEGSWLTVV.

This chain uses TRBV9 with TRBJ2-5, with 13 nucleotides matching TRBD2. V trimming: 3 bases; J trimming: 2 bases; junction bases outside the gene matches: 1. The CDR3 is made up of 15 amino acids. Germline assignment: CDR1 SGDLS and CDR2 YYNGEE. The CDR3 region has the DNA TGTGCCAGCAGCGCGGGACTAGCGGGGCAAGAGACCCAGTACTTC. Its protein product is CASSAGLAGQETQYF. Supplemented by reference TRBV9 and TRBJ2-5, the full variable domain reads DSGVTQTPKHLITATGQRVTLRCSPRSGDLSVYWYQQSLDQGLQFLIQYYNGEERAKGNILERFSAQQFPDLHSELNLSSLELGDSALYFCASSAGLAGQETQYFGPGTRLLVL.

The V and J genes are TRBV7-9 and TRBJ1-4, with a weak D call TRBD1 (6 bases). CDR3 length: 13 residues. Germline lookup yields CDR1 SEHNR and CDR2 FQNEAQ (reference sequence). The V gene lost 7 bases and the J gene lost 7 bases, with 13 bases spanning the gap. The CDR3 sequence is CASTARGREKLFF. The CDR3 nucleotides are TGTGCCAGCACAGCCAGGGGACGTGAAAAACTGTTTTTT.

This clonotype was found many times. V and J are TRBV29-1 and TRBJ1-1; perhaps TRBD1 as D (6 bases). The CDR3 runs 12 residues. CDR1 is SQVTM and CDR2 is ANQGSEA in the germline V gene. V lost 6 bases and J lost 1, with 9 bases in between. CDR3 coding DNA: TGCAGCGTGGTGACAGGGAACACTGAAGCTTTCTTT. Translated, it gives CSVVTGNTEAFF.

The chain recombines TRBV9 with TRBJ2-7; D is possibly TRBD2 (6 bases). The CDR3 covers 14 residues. Trimming removed 3 bases at V and 1 base at J, with 11 bases between. Germline V lookup: CDR1 SGDLS, CDR2 YYNGEE. The CDR3 is CASSGRDFSYEQYF. DNA of the CDR3: TGTGCCAGCAGCGGCCGGGACTTTTCCTACGAGCAGTACTTC. Looking up the rest from reference TRBV9 and TRBJ2-7 gives the full variable domain: DSGVTQTPKHLITATGQRVTLRCSPRSGDLSVYWYQQSLDQGLQFLIQYYNGEERAKGNILERFSAQQFPDLHSELNLSSLELGDSALYFCASSGRDFSYEQYFGPGTRLTVT.

The chain has TRBV20-1 and TRBJ2-5, with 14 bases that match TRBD2. CDR3 length: 18 amino acids. The germline V gene encodes CDR1 DFQATT and CDR2 SNEGSKA (reference sequence). The V gene end was trimmed by 5 bases and the J gene end by 11 bases; junction bases not matched to a gene: 22. The CDR3 is CSAGRLAGGRPLNNEQYF. DNA of the CDR3: TGCAGTGCTGGAAGACTAGCGGGAGGGCGCCCACTTAACAATGAGCAGTACTTC.

The chain is built from TRBV5-1 and TRBJ2-7, with D unclear. The CDR3 is made up of 14 amino acids. The V end lost 0 bases, the J end lost 12 bases, and 19 bases lay between the germline ends. The germline gives CDR1 SGHRS, CDR2 YFSETQ. The CDR3: CASSLDRTQSSVYF. CDR3 sequence (DNA): TGCGCCAGCAGCTTGGACCGGACCCAAAGCTCTGTGTACTTC.

The CDR3 protein is CSARSTETYGYTF. The CDR3 DNA is TGCAGTGCTAGATCGACAGAAACCTATGGCTACACCTTC. The chain joins TRBV20-1 to TRBJ1-2, with D maybe TRBD1 (5 bases). There are 13 residues in the CDR3. Trimming shortened V by 2 bases and J by 4 bases, and 11 bases separated the two germline ends. Germline loops: CDR1 DFQATT, CDR2 SNEGSKA (reference sequence).